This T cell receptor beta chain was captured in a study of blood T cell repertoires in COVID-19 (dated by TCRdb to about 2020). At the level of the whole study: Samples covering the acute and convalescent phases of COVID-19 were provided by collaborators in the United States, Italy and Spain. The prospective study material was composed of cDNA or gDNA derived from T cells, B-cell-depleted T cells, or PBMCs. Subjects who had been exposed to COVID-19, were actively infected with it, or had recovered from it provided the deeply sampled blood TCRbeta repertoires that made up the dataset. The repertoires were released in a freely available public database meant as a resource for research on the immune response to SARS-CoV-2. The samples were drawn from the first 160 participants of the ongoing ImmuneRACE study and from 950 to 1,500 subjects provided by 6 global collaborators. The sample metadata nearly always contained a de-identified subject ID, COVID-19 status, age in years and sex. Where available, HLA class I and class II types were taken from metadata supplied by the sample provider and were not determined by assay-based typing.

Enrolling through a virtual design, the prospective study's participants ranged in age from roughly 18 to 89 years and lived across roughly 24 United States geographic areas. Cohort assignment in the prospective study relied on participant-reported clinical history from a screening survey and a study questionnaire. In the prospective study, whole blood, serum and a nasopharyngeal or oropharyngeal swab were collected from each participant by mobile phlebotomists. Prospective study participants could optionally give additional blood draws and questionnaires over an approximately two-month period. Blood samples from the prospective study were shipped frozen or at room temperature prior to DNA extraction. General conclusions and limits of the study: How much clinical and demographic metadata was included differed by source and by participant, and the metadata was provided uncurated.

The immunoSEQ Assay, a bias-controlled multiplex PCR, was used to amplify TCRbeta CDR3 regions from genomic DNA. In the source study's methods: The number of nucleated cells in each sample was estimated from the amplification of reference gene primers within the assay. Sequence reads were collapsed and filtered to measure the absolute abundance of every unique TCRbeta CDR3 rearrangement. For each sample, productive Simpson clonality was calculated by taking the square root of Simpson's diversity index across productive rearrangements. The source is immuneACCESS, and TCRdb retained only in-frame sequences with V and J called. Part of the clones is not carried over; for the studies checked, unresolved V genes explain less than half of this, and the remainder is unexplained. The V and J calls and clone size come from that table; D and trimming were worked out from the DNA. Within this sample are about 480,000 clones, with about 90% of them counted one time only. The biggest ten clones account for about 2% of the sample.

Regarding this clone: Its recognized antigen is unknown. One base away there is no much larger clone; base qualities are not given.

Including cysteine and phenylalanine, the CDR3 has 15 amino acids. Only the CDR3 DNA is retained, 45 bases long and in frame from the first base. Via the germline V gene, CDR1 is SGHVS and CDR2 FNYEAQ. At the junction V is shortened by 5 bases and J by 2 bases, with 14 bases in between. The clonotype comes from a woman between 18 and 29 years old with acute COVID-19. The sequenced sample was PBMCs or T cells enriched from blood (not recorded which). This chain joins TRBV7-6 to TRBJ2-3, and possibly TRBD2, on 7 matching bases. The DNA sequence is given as TGTGCCAGCAGCCAGGGAGGGGGTAACACAGATACGCAGTATTTT. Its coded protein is CASSQGGGNTDTQYF.